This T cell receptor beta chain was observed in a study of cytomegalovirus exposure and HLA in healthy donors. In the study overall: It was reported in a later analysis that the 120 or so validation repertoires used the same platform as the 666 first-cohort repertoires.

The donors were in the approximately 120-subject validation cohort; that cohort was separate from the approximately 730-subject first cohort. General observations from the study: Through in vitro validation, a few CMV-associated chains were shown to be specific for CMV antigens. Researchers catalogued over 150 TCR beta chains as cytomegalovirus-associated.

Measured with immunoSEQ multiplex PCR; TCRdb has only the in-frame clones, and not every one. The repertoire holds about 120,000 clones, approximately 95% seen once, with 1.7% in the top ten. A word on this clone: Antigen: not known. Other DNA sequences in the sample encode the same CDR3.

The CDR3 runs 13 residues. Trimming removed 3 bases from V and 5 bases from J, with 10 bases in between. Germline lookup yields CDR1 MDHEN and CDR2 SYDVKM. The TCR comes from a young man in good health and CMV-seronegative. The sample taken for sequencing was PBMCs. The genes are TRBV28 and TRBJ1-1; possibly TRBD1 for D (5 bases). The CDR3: CASSLAGGTEAFF. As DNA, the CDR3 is TGTGCCAGCAGTTTGGCGGGGGGGACTGAAGCTTTCTTT.